This TCR beta chain stems from a study of control samples from healthy donors and cancer patients (TCRdb year 2020). This clone was seen a handful of times. Its recognized antigen is unknown. Base quality data are lacking; no much larger clone is found one base away. The library relied on the immunoSEQ multiplex PCR assay. The table comes from immuneACCESS by way of TCRdb, which keeps in-frame sequences with V and J called. Part of the clones is missing from these tables; in studies checked, under half for an unresolved V gene and the rest for unknown reasons. This sample lists roughly 150,000 clones; 75% to 90% were detected once. The ten most abundant clones make up about 4.9% of the sample. V and J lose 9 bases and 4 bases, and a span of 12 bases separates them. Including cysteine and phenylalanine, the CDR3 has 12 amino acids. The only DNA kept is the CDR3, 36 bases in frame from the first base.

This clonotype was obtained from a man aged 25-45 years in good health. This sequence uses TRBV12-3 or TRBV12-4 and TRBJ1-1; the D segment cannot be called with confidence. Sequencing input: blood. Here the CDR3 is given as CASKEYGTEAFF. In nucleotides, the sequence is TGTGCCAGTAAGGAGTATGGCACTGAAGCTTTCTTT.